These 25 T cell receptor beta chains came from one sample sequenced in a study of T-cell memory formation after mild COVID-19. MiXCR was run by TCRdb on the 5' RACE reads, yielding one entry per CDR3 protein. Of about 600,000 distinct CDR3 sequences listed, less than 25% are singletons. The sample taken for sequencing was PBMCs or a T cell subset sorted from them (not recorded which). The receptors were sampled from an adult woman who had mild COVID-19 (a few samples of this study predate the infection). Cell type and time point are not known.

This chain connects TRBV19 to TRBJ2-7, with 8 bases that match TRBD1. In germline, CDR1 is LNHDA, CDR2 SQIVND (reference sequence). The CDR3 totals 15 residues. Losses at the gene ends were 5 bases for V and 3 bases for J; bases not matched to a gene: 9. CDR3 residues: CASSSIGTGNYEQYF. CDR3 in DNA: TGTGCCAGTAGTTCCATAGGGACAGGAAACTACGAGCAGTACTTC. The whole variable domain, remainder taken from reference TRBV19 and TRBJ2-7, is DGGITQSPKYLFRKEGQNVTLSCEQNLNHDAMYWYRQDPGQGLRLIYYSQIVNDFQKGDIAEGYSVSREKKESFPLTVTSAQKNPTAFYLCASSSIGTGNYEQYFGPGTRLTVT.

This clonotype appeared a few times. The CDR3 nucleotides are TGTGCCAGGTCCAAATCCGGGACTAGCGGCCGTACGCAGTATTTT. Its translation is CARSKSGTSGRTQYF. The chain combines TRBV2 with TRBJ2-3; 11 nucleotides match TRBD2. Per the germline V gene, CDR1 is SNHLY and CDR2 is FYNNEI. V gave up 9 bases and J gave up 8 bases; unmatched junction bases: 13. The CDR3 contains 15 residues.

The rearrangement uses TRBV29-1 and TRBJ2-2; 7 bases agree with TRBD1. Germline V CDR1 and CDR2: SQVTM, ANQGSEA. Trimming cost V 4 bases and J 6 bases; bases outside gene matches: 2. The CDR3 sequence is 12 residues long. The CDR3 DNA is TGCAGCGTTGGACAGGGCTCCGGGGAGCTGTTTTTT. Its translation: CSVGQGSGELFF.

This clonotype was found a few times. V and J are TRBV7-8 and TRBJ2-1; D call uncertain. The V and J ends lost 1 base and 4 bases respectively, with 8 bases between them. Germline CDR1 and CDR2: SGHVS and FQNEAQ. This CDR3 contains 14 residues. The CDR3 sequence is CASSLDGYYNEQFF. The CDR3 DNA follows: TGTGCCAGCAGCTTAGACGGCTATTACAATGAGCAGTTCTTC.

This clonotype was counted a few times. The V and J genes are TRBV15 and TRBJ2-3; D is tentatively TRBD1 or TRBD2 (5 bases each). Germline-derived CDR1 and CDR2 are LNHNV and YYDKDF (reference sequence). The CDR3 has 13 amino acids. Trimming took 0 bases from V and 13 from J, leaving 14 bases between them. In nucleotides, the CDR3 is TGTGCCACCAGCAGAGACGGGGACGGTGGAAAGTATTTT. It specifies CATSRDGDGGKYF. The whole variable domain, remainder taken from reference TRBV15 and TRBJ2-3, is DAMVIQNPRYQVTQFGKPVTLSCSQTLNHNVMYWYQQKSSQAPKLLFHYYDKDFNNEADTPDNFQSRRPNTSFCFLDIRSPGLGDTAMYLCATSRDGDGGKYFGPGTRLTVL.

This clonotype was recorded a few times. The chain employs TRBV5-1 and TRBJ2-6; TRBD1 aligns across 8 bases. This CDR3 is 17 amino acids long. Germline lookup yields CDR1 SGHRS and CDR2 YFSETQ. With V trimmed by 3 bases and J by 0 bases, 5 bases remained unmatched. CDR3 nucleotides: TGCGCCAGCAGCTCGGGACAGGTTCTCTCTGGGGCCAACGTCCTGACTTTC. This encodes CASSSGQVLSGANVLTF.

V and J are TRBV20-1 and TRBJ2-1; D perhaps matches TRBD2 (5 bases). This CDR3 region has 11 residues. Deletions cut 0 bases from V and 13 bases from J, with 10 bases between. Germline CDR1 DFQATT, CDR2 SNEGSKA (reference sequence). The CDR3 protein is CSAREGRKQFF. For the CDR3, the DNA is TGCAGTGCTAGAGAAGGGAGAAAACAGTTCTTC.

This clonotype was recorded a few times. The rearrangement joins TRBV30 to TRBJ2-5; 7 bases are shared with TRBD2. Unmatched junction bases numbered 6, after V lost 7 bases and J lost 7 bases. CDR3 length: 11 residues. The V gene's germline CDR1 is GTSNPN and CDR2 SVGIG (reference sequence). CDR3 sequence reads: CASSGEGTQYF. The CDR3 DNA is TGTGCCTCGAGCGGGGAGGGGACCCAGTACTTC. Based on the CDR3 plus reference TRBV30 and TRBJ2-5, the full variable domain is SQTIHQWPATLVQPVGSPLSLECTVEGTSNPNLYWYRQAAGRGLQLLFYSVGIGQISSEVPQNLSASRPQDRQFILSSKKLLLSDSGFYLCASSGEGTQYFGPGTRLLVL.

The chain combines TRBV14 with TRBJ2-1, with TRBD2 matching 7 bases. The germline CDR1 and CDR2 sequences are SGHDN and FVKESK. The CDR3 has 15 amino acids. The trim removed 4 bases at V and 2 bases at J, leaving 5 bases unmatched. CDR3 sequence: CASSRTGTTYNEQFF. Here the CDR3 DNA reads TGTGCCAGCAGCCGCACCGGGACTACCTACAATGAGCAGTTCTTC. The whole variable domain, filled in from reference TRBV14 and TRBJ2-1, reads EAGVTQFPSHSVIEKGQTVTLRCDPISGHDNLYWYRRVMGKEIKFLLHFVKESKQDESGMPNNRFLAERTGGTYSTLKVQPAELEDSGVYFCASSRTGTTYNEQFFGPGTRLTVL.

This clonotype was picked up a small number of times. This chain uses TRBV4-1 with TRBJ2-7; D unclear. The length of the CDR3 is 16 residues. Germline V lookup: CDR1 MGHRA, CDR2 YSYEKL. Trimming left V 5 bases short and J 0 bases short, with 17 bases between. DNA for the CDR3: TGCGCCAGCAGCGTAACTCAGAGAGCAATCTCCTACGAGCAGTACTTC. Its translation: CASSVTQRAISYEQYF.

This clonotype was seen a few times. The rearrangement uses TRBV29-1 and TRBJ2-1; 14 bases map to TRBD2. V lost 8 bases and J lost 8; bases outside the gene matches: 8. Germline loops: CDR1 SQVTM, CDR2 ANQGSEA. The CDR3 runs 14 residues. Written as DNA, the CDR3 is TGCAGCACGAAACCGGGACTAGCGGGAGATGAGCAGTTCTTC. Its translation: CSTKPGLAGDEQFF.

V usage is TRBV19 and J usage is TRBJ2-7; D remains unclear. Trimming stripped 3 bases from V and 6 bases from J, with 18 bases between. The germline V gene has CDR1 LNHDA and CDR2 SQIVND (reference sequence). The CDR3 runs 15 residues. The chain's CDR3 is CASSIGRSGWAEQYF. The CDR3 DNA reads TGTGCCAGTAGTATCGGTCGTTCAGGATGGGCCGAGCAGTACTTC.

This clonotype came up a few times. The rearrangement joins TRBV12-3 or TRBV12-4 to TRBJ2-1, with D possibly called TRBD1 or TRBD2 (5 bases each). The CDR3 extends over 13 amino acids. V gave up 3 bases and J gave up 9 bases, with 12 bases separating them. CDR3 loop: CASSFGAISEQFF. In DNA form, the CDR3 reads TGTGCCAGCAGTTTCGGGGCAATAAGTGAGCAGTTCTTC.

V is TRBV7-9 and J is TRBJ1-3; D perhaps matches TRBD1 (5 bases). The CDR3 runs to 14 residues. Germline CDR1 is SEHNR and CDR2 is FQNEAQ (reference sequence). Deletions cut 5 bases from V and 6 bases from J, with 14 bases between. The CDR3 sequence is CASSPLDNKNTIYF. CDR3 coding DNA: TGTGCCAGCAGCCCCCTGGACAATAAAAACACCATATATTTT.

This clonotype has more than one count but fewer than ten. Written as DNA, the CDR3 is TGTGCCAGCAGTCCCGACAGGATAGGCGGCACAGATACGCAGTATTTT. As protein: CASSPDRIGGTDTQYF. The chain uses TRBV27 and TRBJ2-3; TRBD1 is a possible D gene (6 bases). From germline, CDR1 is MNHEY and CDR2 SMNVEV (reference sequence). The V end was cut by 5 bases, the J end by 1 base, with 16 bases between. This CDR3 contains 16 residues.

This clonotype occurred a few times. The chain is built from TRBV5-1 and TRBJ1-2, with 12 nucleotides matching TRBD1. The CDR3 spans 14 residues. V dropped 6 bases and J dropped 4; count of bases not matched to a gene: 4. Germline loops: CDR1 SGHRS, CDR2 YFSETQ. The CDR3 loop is CASKGTGGSYGYTF. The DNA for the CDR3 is TGCGCCAGCAAAGGGACAGGGGGCTCCTATGGCTACACCTTC.

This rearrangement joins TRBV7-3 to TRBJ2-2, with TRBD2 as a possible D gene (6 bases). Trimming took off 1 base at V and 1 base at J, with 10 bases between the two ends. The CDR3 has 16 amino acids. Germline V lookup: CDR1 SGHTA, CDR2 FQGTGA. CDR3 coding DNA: TGTGCCAGCAGCTTAAGCGCGGGGCAGAACACCGGGGAGCTGTTTTTT. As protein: CASSLSAGQNTGELFF.

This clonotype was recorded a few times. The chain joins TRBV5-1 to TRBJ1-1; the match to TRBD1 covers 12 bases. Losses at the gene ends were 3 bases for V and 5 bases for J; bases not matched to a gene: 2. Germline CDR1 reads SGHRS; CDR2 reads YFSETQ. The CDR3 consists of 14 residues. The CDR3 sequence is CASSWGQGATEAFF. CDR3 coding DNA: TGCGCCAGCAGCTGGGGACAGGGGGCTACTGAAGCTTTCTTT.

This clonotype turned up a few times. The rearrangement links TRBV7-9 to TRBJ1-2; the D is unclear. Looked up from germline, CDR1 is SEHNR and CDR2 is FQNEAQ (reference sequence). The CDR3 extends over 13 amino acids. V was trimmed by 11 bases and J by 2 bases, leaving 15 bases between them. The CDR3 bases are TGTGCCCTCACAACGTATGCCAACTATGGCTACACCTTC. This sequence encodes CALTTYANYGYTF.

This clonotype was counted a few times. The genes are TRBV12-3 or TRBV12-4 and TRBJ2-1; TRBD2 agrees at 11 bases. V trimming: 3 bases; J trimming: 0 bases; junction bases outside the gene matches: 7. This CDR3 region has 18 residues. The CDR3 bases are TGTGCCAGCAGTTTGGGACTAGCGGAGCCCCACTCCTACAATGAGCAGTTCTTC. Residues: CASSLGLAEPHSYNEQFF.

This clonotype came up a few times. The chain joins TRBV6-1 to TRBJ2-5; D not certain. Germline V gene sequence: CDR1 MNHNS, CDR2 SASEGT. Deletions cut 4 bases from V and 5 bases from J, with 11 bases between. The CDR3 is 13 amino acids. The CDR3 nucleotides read TGTGCCAGCAGTGGGAGTCTGGCGGAGACCCAGTACTTC. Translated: CASSGSLAETQYF.

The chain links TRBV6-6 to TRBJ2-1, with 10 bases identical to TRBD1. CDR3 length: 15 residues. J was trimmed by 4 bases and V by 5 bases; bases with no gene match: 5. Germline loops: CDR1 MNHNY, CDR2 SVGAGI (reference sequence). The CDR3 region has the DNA TGTGCCAGCAGTCATCCGGGACAGGGGTACAATGAGCAGTTCTTC. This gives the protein CASSHPGQGYNEQFF.

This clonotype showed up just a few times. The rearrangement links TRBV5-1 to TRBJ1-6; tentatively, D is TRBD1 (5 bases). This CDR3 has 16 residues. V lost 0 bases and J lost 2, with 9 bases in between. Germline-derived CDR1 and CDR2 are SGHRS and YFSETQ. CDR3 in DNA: TGCGCCAGCAGCTTGGGACAGTCAGCCTATAATTCACCCCTCCACTTT. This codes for CASSLGQSAYNSPLHF.

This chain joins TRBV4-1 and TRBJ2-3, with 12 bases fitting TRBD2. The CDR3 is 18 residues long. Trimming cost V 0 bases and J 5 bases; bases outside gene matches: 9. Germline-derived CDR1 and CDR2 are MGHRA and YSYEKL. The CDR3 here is CASSQDYRTSGAGDTQYF. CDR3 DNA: TGCGCCAGCAGCCAAGATTATCGGACTAGCGGGGCGGGAGATACGCAGTATTTT.

DNA for the CDR3: TGTGCCAGCAGGACCCGACAGGGGCCTAATTCACCCCTCCACTTT. Its translation is CASRTRQGPNSPLHF. This rearrangement joins TRBV12-3 or TRBV12-4 to TRBJ1-6; 8 bases map to TRBD1. Losses at the gene ends were 6 bases for V and 6 bases for J; bases not matched to a gene: 7. This CDR3 is built from 15 residues.